The 5 T cell receptor beta chains reported below all come from one sample, sequenced in a study of CD8 T cells in ankylosing spondylitis. TCRdb re-called the 5' RACE reads through MiXCR, storing one row per CDR3 protein. The sample yields roughly 440,000 distinct CDR3 sequences, about 15% seen once. Study-level points and caveats: Characteristic, it appeared, of ankylosing spondylitis blood was a TCR beta motif of fewer than 10 highly homologous variants.

For these TCRs, the target antigens are not known. Sequences were obtained from blood, either unsorted or a sorted T cell fraction (not recorded which). These receptors were obtained from a male donor with ankylosing spondylitis.

The rearrangement links TRBV20-1 to TRBJ1-3; the D is unclear. The CDR3 loop spans 15 amino acids. The V gene lost 0 bases and the J gene lost 1 base, with 10 bases spanning the gap. Germline CDR1 DFQATT, CDR2 SNEGSKA (reference sequence). CDR3 sequence reads: CSARDLERSGNTIYF. The CDR3 nucleotides are TGCAGTGCTAGAGATCTTGAGAGGTCTGGAAACACCATATATTTT.

The chain recombines TRBV7-2 with TRBJ1-1; no clear D gene. With 3 bases removed from V and 5 bases from J, the gap between germline ends came to 10 bases. Germline V gene data show CDR1 as SGHTA and CDR2 as FQGNSA. The CDR3 is made up of 13 amino acids. CDR3 sequence (DNA): TGTGCCAGCAGCTTTTCCACGTGGACTGAAGCTTTCTTT. This translates into CASSFSTWTEAFF.

A few counts support this clonotype. The gene calls are TRBV5-8 and TRBJ1-4; TRBD1 agrees at 10 bases. This CDR3 comprises 17 residues. Trimming cost V 4 bases and J 2 bases; bases outside gene matches: 8. Germline V lookup: CDR1 SGHTS, CDR2 YDEGEE. The CDR3 sequence: CASSLTGGKATNEKLFF. In DNA, the CDR3 is TGTGCCAGCAGCCTGACAGGGGGCAAGGCGACTAATGAAAAACTGTTTTTT.

This clonotype was seen at least ten times. The rearrangement uses TRBV5-1 and TRBJ1-4; D not resolved. Trimming took off 5 bases at V and 10 bases at J, with 12 bases between the two ends. Germline loops: CDR1 SGHRS, CDR2 YFSETQ. CDR3 length: 12 residues. In nucleotides, the CDR3 is TGCGCCAGCAGGACCGCGGACGGAAAACTGTTTTTT. Protein: CASRTADGKLFF.

This clonotype showed up just a few times. V gene TRBV4-3 combines with J gene TRBJ2-1, with 10 positions matching TRBD1. The CDR3 has 16 residues. Germline V gene data show CDR1 as LGHNA and CDR2 as YSLEER. With V trimmed by 6 bases and J by 3 bases, 8 bases remained unmatched. CDR3 coding DNA: TGCGCCAGCAGACCCACGGGGGACAGGGGCTACAATGAGCAGTTCTTC. Translating gives CASRPTGDRGYNEQFF.